This TCR beta chain was observed in a study of blood T cells in healthy people across ages. This CDR3 has 13 amino acids. Germline values: CDR1 DFQATT, CDR2 SNEGSKA (reference sequence). V gave up 4 bases and J gave up 11 bases, with 20 bases separating them. PCR was performed a second time for about 6 to 11 cycles using a sample-barcoded 5' primer and a J-beta primer mix. TCRdb used MiXCR to reprocess the 5' RACE reads, holding one entry per CDR3 protein. Here the sample spans 1.5 million to 2 million distinct CDR3 sequences, around half being singletons. The clonotype originates from a woman aged 40 to 49 in good health. This chain links TRBV20-1 with TRBJ2-5; D is possibly TRBD1 (6 bases). The source material was blood. The CDR3 nucleotides read TGCAGTGCTACCAGGGGATATAGCAATGAGCAGTACTTC. This encodes CSATRGYSNEQYF.